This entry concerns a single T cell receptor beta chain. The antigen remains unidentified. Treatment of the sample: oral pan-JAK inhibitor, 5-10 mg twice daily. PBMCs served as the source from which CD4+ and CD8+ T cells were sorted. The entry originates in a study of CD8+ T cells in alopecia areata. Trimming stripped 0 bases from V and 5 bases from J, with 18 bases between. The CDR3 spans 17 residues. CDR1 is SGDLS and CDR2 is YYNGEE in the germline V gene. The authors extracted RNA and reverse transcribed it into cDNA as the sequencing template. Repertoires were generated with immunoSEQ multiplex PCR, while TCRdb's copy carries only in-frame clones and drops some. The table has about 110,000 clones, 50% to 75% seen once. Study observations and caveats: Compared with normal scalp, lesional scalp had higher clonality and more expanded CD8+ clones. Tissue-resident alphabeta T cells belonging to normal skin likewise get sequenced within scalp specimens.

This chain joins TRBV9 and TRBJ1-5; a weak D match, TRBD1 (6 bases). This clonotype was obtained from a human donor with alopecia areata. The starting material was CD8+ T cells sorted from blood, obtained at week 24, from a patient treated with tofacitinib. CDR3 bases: TGTGCCAGCAGCGTAGGGCCGGACACGGGGGGCCATCAGCCCCAGCATTTT. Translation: CASSVGPDTGGHQPQHF.